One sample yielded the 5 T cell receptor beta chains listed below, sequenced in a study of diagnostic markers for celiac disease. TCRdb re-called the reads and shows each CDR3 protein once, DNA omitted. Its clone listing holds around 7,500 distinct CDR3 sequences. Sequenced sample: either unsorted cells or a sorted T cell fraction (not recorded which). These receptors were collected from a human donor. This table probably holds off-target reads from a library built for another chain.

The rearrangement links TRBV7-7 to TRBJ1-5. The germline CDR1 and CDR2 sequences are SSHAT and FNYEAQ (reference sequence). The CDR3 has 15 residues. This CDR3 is CASSLARGCNQPQHF. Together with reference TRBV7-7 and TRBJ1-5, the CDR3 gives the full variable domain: GAGVSQSPRYKVTKRGQDVTLRCDPISSHATLYWYQQALGQGPEFLTYFNYEAQPDKSGLPSDRFSAERPEGSISTLTIQRTEQRDSAMYRCASSLARGCNQPQHFGDGTRLSIL.

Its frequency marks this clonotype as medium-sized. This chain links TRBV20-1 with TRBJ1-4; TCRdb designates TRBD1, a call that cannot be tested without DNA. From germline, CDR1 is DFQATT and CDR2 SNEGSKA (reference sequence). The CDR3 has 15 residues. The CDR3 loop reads CSAWRPGGDVEKLFF.

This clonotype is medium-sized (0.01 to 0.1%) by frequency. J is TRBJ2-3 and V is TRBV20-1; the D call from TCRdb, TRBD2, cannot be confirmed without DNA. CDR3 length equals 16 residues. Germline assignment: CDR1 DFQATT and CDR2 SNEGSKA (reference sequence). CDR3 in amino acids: CSADGRSGSGTDTQYF.

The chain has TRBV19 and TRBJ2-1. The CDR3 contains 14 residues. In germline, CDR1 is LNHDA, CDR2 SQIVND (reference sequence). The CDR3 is CASSMLASYNEQFF.

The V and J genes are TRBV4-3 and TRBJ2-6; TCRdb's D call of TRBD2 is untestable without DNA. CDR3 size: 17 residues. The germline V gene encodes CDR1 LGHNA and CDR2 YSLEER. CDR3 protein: CASSHLAGASGANVLTF.